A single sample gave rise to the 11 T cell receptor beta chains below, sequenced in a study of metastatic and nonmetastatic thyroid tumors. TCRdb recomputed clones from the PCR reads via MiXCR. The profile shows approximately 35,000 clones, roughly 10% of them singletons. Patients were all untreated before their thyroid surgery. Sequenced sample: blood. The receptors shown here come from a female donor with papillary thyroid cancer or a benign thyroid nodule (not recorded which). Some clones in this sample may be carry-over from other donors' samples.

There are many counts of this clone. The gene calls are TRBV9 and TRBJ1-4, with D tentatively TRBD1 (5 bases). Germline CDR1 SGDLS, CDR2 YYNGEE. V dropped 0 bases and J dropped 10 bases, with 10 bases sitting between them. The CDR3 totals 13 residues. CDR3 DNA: TGTGCCAGCAGCGTAGAGGTTCAGGGAAAACTGTTTTTT. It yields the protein CASSVEVQGKLFF. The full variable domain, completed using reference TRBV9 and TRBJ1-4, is DSGVTQTPKHLITATGQRVTLRCSPRSGDLSVYWYQQSLDQGLQFLIQYYNGEERAKGNILERFSAQQFPDLHSELNLSSLELGDSALYFCASSVEVQGKLFFGSGTQLSVL.

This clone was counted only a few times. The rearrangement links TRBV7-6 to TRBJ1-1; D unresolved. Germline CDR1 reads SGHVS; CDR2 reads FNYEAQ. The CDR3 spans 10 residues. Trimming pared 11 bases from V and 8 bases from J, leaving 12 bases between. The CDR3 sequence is CAPSGREAFF. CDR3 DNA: TGTGCCCCGTCGGGGAGAGAAGCTTTCTTT.

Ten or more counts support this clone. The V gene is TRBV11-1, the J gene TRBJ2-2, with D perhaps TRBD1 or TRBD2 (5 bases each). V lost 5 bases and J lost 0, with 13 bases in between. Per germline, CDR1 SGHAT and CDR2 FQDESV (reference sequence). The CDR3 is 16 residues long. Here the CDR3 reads CASSVTLGANTGELFF. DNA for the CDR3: TGTGCCAGCAGCGTGACCCTGGGGGCGAACACCGGGGAGCTGTTTTTT.

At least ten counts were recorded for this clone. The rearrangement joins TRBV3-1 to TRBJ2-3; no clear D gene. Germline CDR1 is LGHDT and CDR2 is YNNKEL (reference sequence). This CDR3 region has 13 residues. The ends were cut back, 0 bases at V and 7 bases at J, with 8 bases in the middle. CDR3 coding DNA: TGTGCCAGCAGCCAAGATTGGCGATATACGCAGTATTTT. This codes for CASSQDWRYTQYF.

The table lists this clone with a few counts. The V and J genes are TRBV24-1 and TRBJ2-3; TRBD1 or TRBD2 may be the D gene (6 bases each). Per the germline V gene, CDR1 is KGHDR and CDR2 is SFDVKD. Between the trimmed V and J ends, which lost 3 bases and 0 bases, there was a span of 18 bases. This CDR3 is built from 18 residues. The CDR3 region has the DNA TGTGCCACCAGTGATCCCACCGGGGGCCATACTAGCACAGATACGCAGTATTTT. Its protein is CATSDPTGGHTSTDTQYF.

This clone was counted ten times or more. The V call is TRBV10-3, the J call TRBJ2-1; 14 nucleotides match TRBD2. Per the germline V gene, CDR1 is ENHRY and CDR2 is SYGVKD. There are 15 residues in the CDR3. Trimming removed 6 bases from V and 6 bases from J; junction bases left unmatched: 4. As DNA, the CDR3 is TGTGCCATCAGGGGGACTAGCGGGGGTCCCAATGAGCAGTTCTTC. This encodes CAIRGTSGGPNEQFF.

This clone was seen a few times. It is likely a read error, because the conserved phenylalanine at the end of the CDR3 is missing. The CDR3 protein is CASIGGGYNEQFL. CDR3 nucleotides: TGTGCCAGCATCGGGGGGGGGTACAATGAGCAGTTCCTC. The rearrangement links TRBV6-1 to TRBJ2-1, with TRBD2 matching over 8 bases. Germline CDR1 MNHNS, CDR2 SASEGT. The CDR3 runs to 13 residues. With V trimmed by 7 bases and J by 4 bases, 3 bases remained unmatched.

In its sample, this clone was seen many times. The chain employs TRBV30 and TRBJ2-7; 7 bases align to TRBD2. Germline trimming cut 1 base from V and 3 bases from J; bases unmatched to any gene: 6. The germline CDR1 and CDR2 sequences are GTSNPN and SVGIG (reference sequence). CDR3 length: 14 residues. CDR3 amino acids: CAWSGEGLIYEQYF. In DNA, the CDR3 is TGTGCCTGGAGTGGAGAGGGACTAATCTACGAGCAGTACTTC.

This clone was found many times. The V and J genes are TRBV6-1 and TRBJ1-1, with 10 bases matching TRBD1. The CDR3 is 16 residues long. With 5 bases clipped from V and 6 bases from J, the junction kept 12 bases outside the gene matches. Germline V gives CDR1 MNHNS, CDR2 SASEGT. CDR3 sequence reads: CASSPAPVGTGAEAFF. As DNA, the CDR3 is TGTGCCAGCAGTCCTGCACCCGTCGGGACAGGGGCTGAAGCTTTCTTT.

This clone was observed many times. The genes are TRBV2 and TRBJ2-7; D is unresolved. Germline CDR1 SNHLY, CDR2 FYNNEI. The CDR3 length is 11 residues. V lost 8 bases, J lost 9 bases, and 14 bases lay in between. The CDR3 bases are TGTGCCAGCGAGTCATCGGAAGGGCAGTACTTC. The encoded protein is CASESSEGQYF.

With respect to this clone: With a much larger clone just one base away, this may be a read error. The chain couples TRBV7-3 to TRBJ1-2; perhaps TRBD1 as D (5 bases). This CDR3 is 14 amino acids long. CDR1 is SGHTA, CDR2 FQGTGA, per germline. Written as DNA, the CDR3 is TGTACCAGCGCGAAGGGGATTGGTCTGGGAGGCTACACCTTC. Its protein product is CTSAKGIGLGGYTF. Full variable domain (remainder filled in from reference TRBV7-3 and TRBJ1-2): GAGVSQTPSNKVTEKGKYVELRCDPISGHTALYWYRQSLGQGPEFLIYFQGTGAADDSGLPNDRFFAVRPEGSVSTLKIQRTERGDSAVYLCTSAKGIGLGGYTFGSGTRLTVV.